The 28 T cell receptor beta chains listed next were all sequenced from one sample in a study of T cell repertoires in cytomegalovirus infection. Their target antigens are unknown. From the reads, TCRdb called clonotypes with MiXCR, one entry per CDR3 protein. The sample shows about 700,000 distinct CDR3 sequences, around 32% of them seen only once. The sample here was cultured PBMCs, taken from culture after CMV antigen stimulation. The receptors were sampled from a human donor in good health (CMV status not recorded). Some clones in this sample may be carry-over from other donors' samples.

This chain links TRBV5-1 with TRBJ2-3, with 8 bases that match TRBD2. The length of the CDR3 is 14 residues. The V segment lost 7 bases and the J segment 0 bases; nucleotides outside the gene matches: 4. In germline, CDR1 is SGHRS, CDR2 YFSETQ. CDR3 bases: TGCGCCAGCGTCCGCGGGGGGAGCACAGATACGCAGTATTTT. Its protein is CASVRGGSTDTQYF.

The rearrangement links TRBV7-9 to TRBJ1-5; the D is unclear. The V gene's germline CDR1 is SEHNR and CDR2 FQNEAQ (reference sequence). V lost 8 bases and J lost 11, with 16 bases in between. The CDR3 has 12 amino acids. The CDR3 coding sequence is TGTGCCAGCTCAAAGGGTAATGGTGCCCAGCATTTT. This encodes CASSKGNGAQHF. The whole variable domain, filled in from reference TRBV7-9 and TRBJ1-5, reads DTGVSQNPRHKITKRGQNVTFRCDPISEHNRLYWYRQTLGQGPEFLTYFQNEAQLEKSRLLSDRFSAERPKGSFSTLEIQRTEQGDSAMYLCASSKGNGAQHFGDGTRLSIL.

The count of this clonotype is one. The V gene is TRBV7-9, the J gene TRBJ2-7, with D hard to call. The germline gives CDR1 SEHNR, CDR2 FQNEAQ (reference sequence). The V gene lost 5 bases and the J gene lost 0 bases, with 11 bases spanning the gap. The CDR3 loop spans 14 amino acids. CDR3 coding DNA: TGTGCCAGCAGCAGAGTTACTAACTCCTACGAGCAGTACTTC. Protein: CASSRVTNSYEQYF. Combining the CDR3 with reference TRBV7-9 and TRBJ2-7 gives the whole variable domain DTGVSQNPRHKITKRGQNVTFRCDPISEHNRLYWYRQTLGQGPEFLTYFQNEAQLEKSRLLSDRFSAERPKGSFSTLEIQRTEQGDSAMYLCASSRVTNSYEQYFGPGTRLTVT.

This clonotype was found a few times. The rearrangement links TRBV6-1 to TRBJ2-1; 7 bases map to TRBD1. The ends lost 6 bases at V and 4 bases at J; junction bases unmatched: 9. The CDR3 loop spans 15 amino acids. Germline CDR1 and CDR2: MNHNS and SASEGT. Here the CDR3 DNA reads TGTGCCAGCAGCCAAGCGAGGGGGCCATACAATGAGCAGTTCTTC. It is translated as CASSQARGPYNEQFF.

The chain couples TRBV18 to TRBJ1-3; no clear D gene. The CDR3 runs to 16 residues. V was pared by 2 bases and J by 0 bases, with 11 bases between. Germline CDR1 and CDR2: KGHSH and LQKENI. This CDR3 is CASSPSVPASGNTIYF. The CDR3 region has the DNA TGTGCCAGCTCACCATCGGTCCCAGCCTCTGGAAACACCATATATTTT.

The chain has TRBV7-8 and TRBJ2-3; 7 bases map to TRBD1. V shed 6 bases and J 4 bases; nucleotides not matched to a gene: 10. In germline, CDR1 is SGHVS, CDR2 FQNEAQ. The CDR3 length is 15 residues. The CDR3 coding sequence is TGTGCCAGCAGGCCTACAGGGGTTGTTGCAGATACGCAGTATTTT. It is translated as CASRPTGVVADTQYF.

The chain links TRBV6-1 to TRBJ1-1; no reliable D call. Germline assignment: CDR1 MNHNS and CDR2 SASEGT. V lost 8 bases and J 1 base, leaving 11 bases between the germline ends. This CDR3 region has 13 residues. The CDR3 DNA reads as TGTGCCAGCCTCCTACTGTGGAACACTGAAGCTTTCTTT. Its translation is CASLLLWNTEAFF.

The sample holds a few counts of this clonotype. V gene TRBV7-2 combines with J gene TRBJ2-3; TRBD1 might be the D (5 bases). Per germline, CDR1 SGHTA and CDR2 FQGNSA. V dropped 1 base and J dropped 1 base, with 12 bases sitting between them. CDR3 length: 16 residues. CDR3 sequence (DNA): TGTGCCAGCAGCTTAGGACAGAACCTTGGCACAGATACGCAGTATTTT. Residues: CASSLGQNLGTDTQYF. The whole variable domain, remainder taken from reference TRBV7-2 and TRBJ2-3, is GAGVSQSPSNKVTEKGKDVELRCDPISGHTALYWYRQSLGQGLEFLIYFQGNSAPDKSGLPSDRFSAERTGGSVSTLTIQRTQQEDSAVYLCASSLGQNLGTDTQYFGPGTRLTVL.

The chain couples TRBV2 to TRBJ2-7, with D tentatively TRBD1 (5 bases). Trimming stripped 2 bases from V and 2 bases from J, with 19 bases between. In germline, CDR1 is SNHLY, CDR2 FYNNEI. This CDR3 region has 17 residues. This chain's CDR3 is CASSESAFGDSPYEQYF. The CDR3 DNA sequence: TGTGCCAGCAGTGAATCGGCTTTCGGTGACAGTCCCTACGAGCAGTACTTC.

CDR3 sequence: CAIMPRGDNEQFF. CDR3 DNA sequence: TGTGCCATCATGCCCAGGGGGGACAATGAGCAGTTCTTC. The rearrangement uses TRBV5-4 and TRBJ2-1; D perhaps matches TRBD1 (7 bases). V gave up 9 bases and J gave up 5 bases, with 15 bases separating them. The germline V gene encodes CDR1 SGHNT and CDR2 YYREEE (reference sequence). The CDR3 length is 13 residues.

This clonotype was observed once. J is TRBJ2-3 and V is TRBV29-1, with D possibly matching TRBD1 (5 bases). This CDR3 comprises 11 residues. The V gene's germline CDR1 is SQVTM and CDR2 ANQGSEA. V was cut by 1 base and J by 6 bases, with 5 bases left in between. The DNA of the CDR3 is TGCAGCGTTGAAGGGGGCGATACGCAGTATTTT. Its translation is CSVEGGDTQYF.

A few counts support this clonotype. This sequence joins TRBV19 and TRBJ2-3; TRBD2 matches 10 bases. Germline V CDR1 and CDR2: LNHDA, SQIVND (reference sequence). The CDR3 extends over 16 amino acids. After removal of 6 bases from V and 2 bases from J, the junction contained 8 bases not matched to a gene. The CDR3 region has the DNA TGTGCCAGTAGCCACCGACTAGCGGGCCCCACAGATACGCAGTATTTT. Translation: CASSHRLAGPTDTQYF.

The V call is TRBV7-6, the J call TRBJ2-5, with D hard to call. CDR3 length: 14 residues. The germline V and J ends were trimmed by 3 bases and 2 bases, with 10 bases remaining between them. CDR1 is SGHVS and CDR2 is FNYEAQ in the germline V gene. The CDR3 loop reads CASSFSDGQETQYF. DNA for the CDR3: TGTGCCAGCAGCTTCAGCGATGGACAAGAGACCCAGTACTTC.

A few counts support this clonotype. V usage is TRBV18 and J usage is TRBJ2-3; D perhaps matches TRBD2 (5 bases). This CDR3 contains 14 residues. Trimming cost V 3 bases and J 4 bases, with 11 bases left between them. The germline V gene encodes CDR1 KGHSH and CDR2 LQKENI. This chain's CDR3 is CASSPLAEADTQYF. As DNA, the CDR3 is TGTGCCAGCTCACCTCTGGCGGAGGCAGATACGCAGTATTTT.

This chain uses TRBV6-2 or TRBV6-3 with TRBJ1-1; D remains unclear. The germline V gene has CDR1 MNHEY and CDR2 SVGEGT. This CDR3 has 14 amino acids. The V gene lost 2 bases and the J gene lost 1 base, with 8 bases spanning the gap. The CDR3 coding sequence is TGTGCCAGCAGTTACGATGAGGGGAACACTGAAGCTTTCTTT. This codes for CASSYDEGNTEAFF.

This chain connects TRBV7-4 to TRBJ1-2, with 9 bases fitting TRBD1. V trimming: 1 base; J trimming: 4 bases; junction bases outside the gene matches: 7. Looked up from germline, CDR1 is SGHVT and CDR2 is SQSDAQ. The CDR3 covers 16 residues. CDR3 in amino acids: CASSLVPTGGGYGYTF. The DNA of the CDR3 is TGTGCCAGCAGCTTAGTCCCCACAGGGGGCGGCTATGGCTACACCTTC.

V is TRBV6-6 and J is TRBJ2-1; the D is unclear. Per the germline V gene, CDR1 is MNHNY and CDR2 is SVGAGI (reference sequence). The CDR3 runs 13 residues. Trimming pared 2 bases from V and 3 bases from J, leaving 5 bases between. Here the CDR3 reads CASSYVRYNEQFF. For the CDR3, the DNA is TGTGCCAGCAGTTACGTCCGCTACAATGAGCAGTTCTTC.

J is TRBJ1-5 and V is TRBV2; 8 bases agree with TRBD1. Germline CDR1 reads SNHLY; CDR2 reads FYNNEI. Unmatched junction bases numbered 6, after V lost 6 bases and J lost 5 bases. The CDR3 has 14 residues. The CDR3, as DNA: TGTGCCAGCAGCGCTGACAGGGGCGATCAGCCCCAGCATTTT. This sequence encodes CASSADRGDQPQHF.

The chain joins TRBV6-1 to TRBJ1-5; D not certain. The CDR3 sequence is 11 residues long. Germline CDR1 is MNHNS and CDR2 is SASEGT. The V end lost 5 bases, the J end lost 6 bases, and 5 bases lay between the germline ends. CDR3 sequence reads: CASSFPQPQHF. Written as DNA, the CDR3 is TGTGCCAGCAGTTTTCCTCAGCCCCAGCATTTT.

V usage is TRBV2 and J usage is TRBJ2-7, with D tentatively TRBD1 or TRBD2 (5 bases each). Trimming cost V 7 bases and J 1 base, with 14 bases left between them. The length of the CDR3 is 14 residues. The germline CDR1 and CDR2 sequences are SNHLY and FYNNEI. The CDR3 nucleotides read TGTGCCAGCACCGATGGGGACGGGTCCTACGAGCAGTACTTC. It specifies CASTDGDGSYEQYF.

The rearrangement links TRBV6-8 to TRBJ2-3; 7 bases align to TRBD2. The V segment lost 7 bases and the J segment 2 bases; nucleotides outside the gene matches: 6. The CDR3 is 14 amino acids. Germline V CDR1 and CDR2: MNHGY, SAAAGT. DNA of the CDR3: TGTGCCAGCAAACCCGGGGGGTTCACAGATACGCAGTATTTT. Translation gives CASKPGGFTDTQYF.

This clonotype was recorded at least ten times. The chain recombines TRBV11-2 with TRBJ1-1; D gene ambiguous. CDR3 length equals 13 residues. Germline lookup yields CDR1 SGHAT and CDR2 FQNNGV. The V gene lost 8 bases and the J gene lost 6 bases, with 16 bases spanning the gap. Here the CDR3 DNA reads TGTGCCAGCCGCCACGGAAATGTGGCTGAAGCTTTCTTT. This codes for CASRHGNVAEAFF.

This rearrangement joins TRBV20-1 to TRBJ2-7; no firm D call. The CDR3 length is 12 residues. Trimming cost V 5 bases and J 6 bases, with 14 bases left between them. Germline CDR1 DFQATT, CDR2 SNEGSKA (reference sequence). This chain's CDR3 is CSAGGIDGEQYF. The DNA for the CDR3 is TGCAGTGCTGGTGGTATCGACGGCGAGCAGTACTTC.

The genes are TRBV7-6 and TRBJ2-7; 8 nucleotides line up with TRBD2. The germline V gene encodes CDR1 SGHVS and CDR2 FNYEAQ. Losses at the gene ends were 1 base for V and 2 bases for J; bases not matched to a gene: 4. The CDR3 contains 15 residues. The CDR3 reads CASSLGRAGAYEQYF. In DNA, the CDR3 is TGTGCCAGCAGCTTAGGTAGAGCGGGGGCCTACGAGCAGTACTTC.

This chain joins TRBV28 and TRBJ2-5; D call uncertain. Trimming removed 4 bases at V and 7 bases at J, with 13 bases between. The germline V gene encodes CDR1 MDHEN and CDR2 SYDVKM. The length of the CDR3 is 13 residues. The CDR3 sequence is CASSSGPPGTQYF. The CDR3 DNA follows: TGTGCCAGCAGTTCCGGACCTCCAGGGACCCAGTACTTC.

In its sample, this clonotype was seen a few times. The gene calls are TRBV7-9 and TRBJ2-3; D gene unclear. The germline CDR1 and CDR2 sequences are SEHNR and FQNEAQ (reference sequence). This CDR3 is 14 amino acids long. V was trimmed by 6 bases and J by 0 bases, leaving 10 bases between them. CDR3 bases: TGTGCCAGCAGGCTGTCGACCAGCACAGATACGCAGTATTTT. This gives the protein CASRLSTSTDTQYF.

This clonotype was seen repeatedly, ten times or more. The J gene is TRBJ1-3, the V gene TRBV7-9; D is undetermined. V was cut by 6 bases and J by 10 bases, with 19 bases left in between. Germline CDR1 SEHNR, CDR2 FQNEAQ (reference sequence). This CDR3 spans 14 amino acids. The CDR3 region has the DNA TGTGCCAGCAGTCTTGAGGAACTCGGGGTTACCATATATTTT. Translating it yields CASSLEELGVTIYF.

The genes are TRBV6-5 and TRBJ2-1, with unresolved D. CDR1 is MNHEY and CDR2 is SVGAGI in the germline V gene. V was trimmed by 5 bases and J by 7 bases, leaving 12 bases between them. CDR3 length: 13 amino acids. The CDR3 here is CASSRLRKNEQFF. DNA of the CDR3: TGTGCCAGCAGTAGATTAAGGAAAAATGAGCAGTTCTTC.